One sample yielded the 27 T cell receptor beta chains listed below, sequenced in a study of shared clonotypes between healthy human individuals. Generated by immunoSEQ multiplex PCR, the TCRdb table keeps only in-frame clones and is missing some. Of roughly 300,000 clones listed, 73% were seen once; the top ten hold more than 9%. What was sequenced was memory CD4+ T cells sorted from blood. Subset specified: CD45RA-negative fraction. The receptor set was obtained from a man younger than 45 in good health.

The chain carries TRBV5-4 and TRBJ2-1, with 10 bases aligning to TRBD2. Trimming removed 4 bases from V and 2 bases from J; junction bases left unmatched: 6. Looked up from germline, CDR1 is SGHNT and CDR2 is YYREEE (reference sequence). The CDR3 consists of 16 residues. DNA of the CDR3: TGTGCCAGCAGCCCGAACAGCGGGAGGGCCTACAATGAGCAGTTCTTC. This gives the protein CASSPNSGRAYNEQFF.

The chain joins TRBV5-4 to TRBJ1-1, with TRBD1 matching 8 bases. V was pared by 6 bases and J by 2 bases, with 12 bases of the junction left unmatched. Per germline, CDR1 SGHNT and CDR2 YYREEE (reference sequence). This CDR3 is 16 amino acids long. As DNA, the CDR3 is TGTGCCAGCAACTCAGGAGTGACAGGGGATAACACTGAAGCTTTCTTT. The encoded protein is CASNSGVTGDNTEAFF.

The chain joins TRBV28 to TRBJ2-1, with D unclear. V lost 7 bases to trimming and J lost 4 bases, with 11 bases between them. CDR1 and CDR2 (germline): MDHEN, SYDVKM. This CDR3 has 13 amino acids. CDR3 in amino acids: CASTPAAYNEQFF. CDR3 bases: TGTGCCAGCACCCCCGCGGCGTACAATGAGCAGTTCTTC.

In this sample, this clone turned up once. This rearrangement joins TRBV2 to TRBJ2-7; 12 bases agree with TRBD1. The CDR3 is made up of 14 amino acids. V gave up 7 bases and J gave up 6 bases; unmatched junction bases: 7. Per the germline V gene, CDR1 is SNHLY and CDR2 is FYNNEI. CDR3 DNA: TGTGCCAGCAAAGGCGGGACAGGGGGCGCCGAGCAGTACTTC. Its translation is CASKGGTGGAEQYF.

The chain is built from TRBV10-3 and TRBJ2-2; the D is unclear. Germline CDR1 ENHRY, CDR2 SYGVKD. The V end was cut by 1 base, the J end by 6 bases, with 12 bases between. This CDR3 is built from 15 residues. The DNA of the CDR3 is TGTGCCATCAGTGAGTTAGGAGCCCTCGCCGGGGAGCTGTTTTTT. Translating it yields CAISELGALAGELFF.

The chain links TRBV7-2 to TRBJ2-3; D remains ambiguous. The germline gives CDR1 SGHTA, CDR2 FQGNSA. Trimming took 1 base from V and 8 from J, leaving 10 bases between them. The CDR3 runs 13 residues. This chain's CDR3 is CASSLDPGGTQYF. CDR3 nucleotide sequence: TGTGCCAGCAGCTTAGACCCAGGTGGTACGCAGTATTTT. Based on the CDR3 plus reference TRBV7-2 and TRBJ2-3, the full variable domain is GAGVSQSPSNKVTEKGKDVELRCDPISGHTALYWYRQSLGQGLEFLIYFQGNSAPDKSGLPSDRFSAERTGGSVSTLTIQRTQQEDSAVYLCASSLDPGGTQYFGPGTRLTVL.

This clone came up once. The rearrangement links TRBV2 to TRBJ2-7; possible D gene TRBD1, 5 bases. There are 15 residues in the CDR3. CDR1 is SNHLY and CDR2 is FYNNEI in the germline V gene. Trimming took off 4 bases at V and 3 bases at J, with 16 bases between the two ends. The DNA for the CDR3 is TGTGCCAGCAGTGTTTTTGGAGAGACAGACTACGAGCAGTACTTC. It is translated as CASSVFGETDYEQYF.

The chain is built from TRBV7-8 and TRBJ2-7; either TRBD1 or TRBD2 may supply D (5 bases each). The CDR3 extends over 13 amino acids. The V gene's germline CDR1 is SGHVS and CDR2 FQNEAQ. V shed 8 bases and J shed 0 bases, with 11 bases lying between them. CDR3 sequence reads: CASGTVSSYEQYF. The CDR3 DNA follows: TGTGCCAGCGGGACGGTCAGCTCCTACGAGCAGTACTTC.

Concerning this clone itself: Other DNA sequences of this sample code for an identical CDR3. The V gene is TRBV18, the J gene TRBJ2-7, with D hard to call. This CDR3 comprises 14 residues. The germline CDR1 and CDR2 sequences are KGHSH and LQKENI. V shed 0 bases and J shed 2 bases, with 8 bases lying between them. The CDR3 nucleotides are TGTGCCAGCTCACCACCGTCAGCCCCCTACGAGCAGTACTTC. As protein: CASSPPSAPYEQYF.

CDR3 region: CASTGGGRDTGELFF. In DNA, the CDR3 is TGTGCCAGCACCGGCGGGGGACGGGACACCGGGGAGCTGTTTTTT. The V gene is TRBV6-1, the J gene TRBJ2-2, with 7 bases lining up with TRBD2. The CDR3 extends over 15 amino acids. After removal of 7 bases from V and 3 bases from J, the junction contained 8 bases not matched to a gene. Germline assignment: CDR1 MNHNS and CDR2 SASEGT.

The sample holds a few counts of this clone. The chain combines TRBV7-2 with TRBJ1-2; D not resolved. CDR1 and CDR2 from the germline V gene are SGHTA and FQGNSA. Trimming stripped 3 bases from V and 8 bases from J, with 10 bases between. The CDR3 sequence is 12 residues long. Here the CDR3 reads CASSFSLEGYTF. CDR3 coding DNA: TGTGCCAGCAGCTTTTCACTTGAGGGCTACACCTTC.

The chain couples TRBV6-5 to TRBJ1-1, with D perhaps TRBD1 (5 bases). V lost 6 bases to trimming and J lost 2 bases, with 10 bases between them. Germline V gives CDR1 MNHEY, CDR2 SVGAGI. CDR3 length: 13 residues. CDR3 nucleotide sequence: TGTGCCAGCAGATGGGGGGTTAACACTGAAGCTTTCTTT. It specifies CASRWGVNTEAFF.

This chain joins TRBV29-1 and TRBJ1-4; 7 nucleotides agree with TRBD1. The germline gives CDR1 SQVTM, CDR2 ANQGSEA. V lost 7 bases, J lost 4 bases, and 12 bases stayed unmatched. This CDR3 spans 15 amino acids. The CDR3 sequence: CSAKGAVGGNEKLFF. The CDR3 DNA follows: TGCAGCGCCAAGGGGGCGGTTGGTGGTAATGAAAAACTGTTTTTT.

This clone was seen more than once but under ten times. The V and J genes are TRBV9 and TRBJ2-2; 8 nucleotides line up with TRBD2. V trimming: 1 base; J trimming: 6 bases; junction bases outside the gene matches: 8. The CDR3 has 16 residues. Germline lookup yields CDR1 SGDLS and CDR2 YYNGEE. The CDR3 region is CASSVKREFEAGELFF. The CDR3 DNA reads TGTGCCAGCAGCGTAAAGCGGGAGTTCGAAGCCGGGGAGCTGTTTTTT.

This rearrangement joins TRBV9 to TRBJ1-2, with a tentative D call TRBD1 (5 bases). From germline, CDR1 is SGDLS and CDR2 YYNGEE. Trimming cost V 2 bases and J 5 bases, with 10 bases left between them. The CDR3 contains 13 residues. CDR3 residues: CASSVKDRYGYTF. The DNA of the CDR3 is TGTGCCAGCAGCGTGAAAGACAGATATGGCTACACCTTC.

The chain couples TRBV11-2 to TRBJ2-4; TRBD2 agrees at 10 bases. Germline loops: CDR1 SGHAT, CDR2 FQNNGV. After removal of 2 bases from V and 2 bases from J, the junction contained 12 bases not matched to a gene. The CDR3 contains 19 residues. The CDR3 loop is CASSLLAGAVDMTKNIQYF. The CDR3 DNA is TGTGCCAGCAGCTTACTAGCGGGAGCAGTGGATATGACCAAAAACATTCAGTACTTC. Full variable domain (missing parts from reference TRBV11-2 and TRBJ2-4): EAGVAQSPRYKIIEKRQSVAFWCNPISGHATLYWYQQILGQGPKLLIQFQNNGVVDDSQLPKDRFSAERLKGVDSTLKIQPAKLEDSAVYLCASSLLAGAVDMTKNIQYFGAGTRLSVL.

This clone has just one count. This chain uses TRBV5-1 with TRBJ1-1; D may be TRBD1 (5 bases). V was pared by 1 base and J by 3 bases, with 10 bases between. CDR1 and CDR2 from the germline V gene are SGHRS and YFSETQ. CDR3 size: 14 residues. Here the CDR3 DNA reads TGCGCCAGCAGCTTGATGGGGGGAGACACTGAAGCTTTCTTT. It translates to CASSLMGGDTEAFF.

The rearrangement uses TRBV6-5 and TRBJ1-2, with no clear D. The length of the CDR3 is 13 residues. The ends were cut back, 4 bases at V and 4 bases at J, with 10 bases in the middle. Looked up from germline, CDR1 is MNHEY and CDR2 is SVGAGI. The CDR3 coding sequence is TGTGCCAGCAGTTCCGAGGGATTCTATGGCTACACCTTC. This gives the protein CASSSEGFYGYTF.

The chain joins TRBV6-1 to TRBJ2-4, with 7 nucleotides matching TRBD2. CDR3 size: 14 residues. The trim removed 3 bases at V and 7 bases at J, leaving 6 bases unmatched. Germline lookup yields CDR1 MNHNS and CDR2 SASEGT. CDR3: CASSDGLGGNIQYF. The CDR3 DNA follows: TGTGCCAGCAGTGACGGGTTGGGAGGGAACATTCAGTACTTC.

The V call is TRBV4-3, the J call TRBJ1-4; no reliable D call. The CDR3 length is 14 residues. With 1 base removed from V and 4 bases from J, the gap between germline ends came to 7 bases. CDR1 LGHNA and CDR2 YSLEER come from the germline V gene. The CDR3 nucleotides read TGCGCCAGCAGCCAAGGAACAAATAATGAAAAACTGTTTTTT. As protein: CASSQGTNNEKLFF.

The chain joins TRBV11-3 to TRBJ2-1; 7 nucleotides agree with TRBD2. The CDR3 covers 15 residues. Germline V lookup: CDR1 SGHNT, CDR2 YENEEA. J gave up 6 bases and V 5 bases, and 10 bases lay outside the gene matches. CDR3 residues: CASSVRGDWANEQFF. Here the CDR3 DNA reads TGTGCCAGCAGCGTACGGGGGGACTGGGCCAATGAGCAGTTCTTC.

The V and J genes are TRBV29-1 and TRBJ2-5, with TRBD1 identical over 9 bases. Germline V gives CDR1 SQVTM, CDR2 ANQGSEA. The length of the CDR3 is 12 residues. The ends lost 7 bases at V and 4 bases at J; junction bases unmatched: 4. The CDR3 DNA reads TGCAGCGCTGGGACAGGGCGAGAGACCCAGTACTTC. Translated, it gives CSAGTGRETQYF.

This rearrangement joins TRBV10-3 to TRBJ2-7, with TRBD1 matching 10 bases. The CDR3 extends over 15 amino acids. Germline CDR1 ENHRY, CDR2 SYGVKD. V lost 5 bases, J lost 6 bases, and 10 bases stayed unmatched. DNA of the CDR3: TGTGCCATCAGTCCAGACAAGGGACAGGGGCGCGAGCAGTACTTC. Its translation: CAISPDKGQGREQYF.

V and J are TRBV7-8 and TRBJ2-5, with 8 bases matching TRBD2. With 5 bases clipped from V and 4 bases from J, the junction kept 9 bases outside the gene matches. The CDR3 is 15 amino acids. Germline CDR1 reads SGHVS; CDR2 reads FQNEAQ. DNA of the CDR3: TGTGCCAGCAGCCCTACGTCGGGAGGGACAGAGACCCAGTACTTC. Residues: CASSPTSGGTETQYF.

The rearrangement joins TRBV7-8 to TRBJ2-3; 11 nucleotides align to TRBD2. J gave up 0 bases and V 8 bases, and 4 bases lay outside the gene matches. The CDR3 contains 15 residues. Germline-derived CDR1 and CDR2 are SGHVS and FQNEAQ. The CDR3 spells CASSRLAGSTDTQYF. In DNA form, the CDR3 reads TGTGCCAGCTCTAGACTAGCGGGGAGCACAGATACGCAGTATTTT.

CDR3 region: CASKLMGRTSGRRVSYEQYF. As DNA, the CDR3 is TGTGCCAGTAAACTGATGGGACGGACTAGCGGGAGGAGGGTCTCCTACGAGCAGTACTTC. The genes are TRBV19 and TRBJ2-7, with 14 bases matching TRBD2. J gave up 0 bases and V 7 bases, and 17 bases lay outside the gene matches. The CDR3 contains 20 residues. CDR1 is LNHDA, CDR2 SQIVND, per germline (reference sequence).

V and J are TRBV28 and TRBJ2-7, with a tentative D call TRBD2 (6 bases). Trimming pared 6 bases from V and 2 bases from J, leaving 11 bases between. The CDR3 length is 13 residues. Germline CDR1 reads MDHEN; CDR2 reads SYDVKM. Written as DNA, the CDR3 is TGTGCCAGCAGGGCGGGACCGACCTACGAGCAGTACTTC. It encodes CASRAGPTYEQYF. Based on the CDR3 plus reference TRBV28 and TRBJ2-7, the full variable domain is DVKVTQSSRYLVKRTGEKVFLECVQDMDHENMFWYRQDPGLGLRLIYFSYDVKMKEKGDIPEGYSVSREKKERFSLILESASTNQTSMYLCASRAGPTYEQYFGPGTRLTVT.